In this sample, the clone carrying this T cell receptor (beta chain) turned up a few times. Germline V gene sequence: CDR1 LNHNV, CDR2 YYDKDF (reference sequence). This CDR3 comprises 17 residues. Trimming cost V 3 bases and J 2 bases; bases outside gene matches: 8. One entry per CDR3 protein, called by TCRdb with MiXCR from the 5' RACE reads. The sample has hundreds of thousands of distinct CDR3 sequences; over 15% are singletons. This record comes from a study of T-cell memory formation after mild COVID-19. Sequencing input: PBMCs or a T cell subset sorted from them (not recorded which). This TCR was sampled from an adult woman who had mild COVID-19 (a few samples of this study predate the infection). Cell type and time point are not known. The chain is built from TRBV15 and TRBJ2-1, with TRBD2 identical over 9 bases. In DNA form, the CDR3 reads TGTGCCACCAGCAGGGGGGTTAGCGGGAGCCCCTACAATGAGCAGTTCTTC. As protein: CATSRGVSGSPYNEQFF.